The 24 T cell receptor beta chains presented below share a single source sample, sequenced in a study of blood T cell repertoires in COVID-19. Profiling relied on immunoSEQ multiplex PCR, and the TCRdb table lists in-frame clones only, not all of them. The data contain roughly 150,000 clones, over 80% of them seen just once; the ten biggest clones take up about 11%. Sequencing was done on a sample of peripheral blood. These TCRs come from an elderly woman with acute or convalescent COVID-19.

This clone was counted a single time. The chain carries TRBV4-3 and TRBJ2-7; a possible D gene is TRBD1 (5 bases). Germline values: CDR1 LGHNA, CDR2 YSLEER. Trimming cost V 0 bases and J 3 bases, with 12 bases left between them. The CDR3 sequence is 15 residues long. This chain's CDR3 is CASSQDRVAFYEQYF. The CDR3 region has the DNA TGCGCCAGCAGCCAAGACAGGGTGGCTTTCTACGAGCAGTACTTC.

This clone was recorded once. The chain links TRBV5-4 to TRBJ1-2, with D maybe TRBD1 (6 bases). Germline lookup yields CDR1 SGHNT and CDR2 YYREEE (reference sequence). The germline V and J ends were trimmed by 4 bases and 8 bases, with 18 bases remaining between them. The CDR3 contains 14 residues. CDR3 protein: CASSPGTPGKGYTF. The CDR3 DNA reads as TGTGCCAGCAGCCCGGGGACACCTGGGAAAGGCTACACCTTC.

The V gene is TRBV5-1, the J gene TRBJ2-1; 9 positions agree with TRBD2. The CDR3 runs to 16 residues. The V gene end was trimmed by 1 base and the J gene end by 2 bases; junction bases not matched to a gene: 4. Germline V gene sequence: CDR1 SGHRS, CDR2 YFSETQ. In DNA form, the CDR3 reads TGCGCCAGCAGCTTGTGGGCTAGCGGGGCCTACAATGAGCAGTTCTTC. Translating gives CASSLWASGAYNEQFF.

The rearrangement joins TRBV19 to TRBJ1-2, with TRBD1 matching 7 bases. Germline V gene lookup returns CDR1 LNHDA and CDR2 SQIVND (reference sequence). The CDR3 length is 12 residues. The V and J ends lost 5 bases and 11 bases, in that order; junction bases with no gene match: 8. This CDR3 is CASSVRDSQYTF. CDR3 sequence (DNA): TGTGCCAGTAGTGTCCGGGACAGTCAATACACCTTC. Full variable domain (remainder filled in from reference TRBV19 and TRBJ1-2): DGGITQSPKYLFRKEGQNVTLSCEQNLNHDAMYWYRQDPGQGLRLIYYSQIVNDFQKGDIAEGYSVSREKKESFPLTVTSAQKNPTAFYLCASSVRDSQYTFGSGTRLTVV.

The chain carries TRBV15 and TRBJ1-4, with D hard to call. The CDR3 runs to 13 residues. Germline lookup yields CDR1 LNHNV and CDR2 YYDKDF (reference sequence). The V end lost 1 base, the J end lost 7 bases, and 7 bases lay between the germline ends. CDR3 amino acids: CATSRGGGEKLFF. CDR3 nucleotide sequence: TGTGCCACCAGCAGAGGAGGCGGTGAAAAACTGTTTTTT.

As regards this clone: Germline and junction disagree at one end, which may indicate a read error. The CDR3 nucleotides are TGTGCTAGCAGCCTCGGACAGGGAACTGGAAACACCATATATTTT. As protein: CASSLGQGTGNTIYF. The chain is built from TRBV7-7 and TRBJ1-3; 8 positions match TRBD1. This CDR3 is built from 15 residues. Germline CDR1 reads SSHAT; CDR2 reads FNYEAQ (reference sequence).

The chain has TRBV2 and TRBJ1-4; 7 bases fit TRBD1. CDR1 is SNHLY, CDR2 FYNNEI, per germline. The CDR3 covers 13 residues. The V segment lost 5 bases and the J segment 9 bases; nucleotides outside the gene matches: 6. Here the CDR3 DNA reads TGTGCCAGCAGTATGGTACAGGGGAAAAAACTGTTTTTT. As protein: CASSMVQGKKLFF.

The chain links TRBV5-1 to TRBJ2-1, with D possibly being TRBD2 (6 bases). Trimming took 4 bases from V and 4 from J, leaving 18 bases between them. The CDR3 contains 16 residues. The germline gives CDR1 SGHRS, CDR2 YFSETQ. This CDR3 reads CASSPTVIAVYNEQFF. For the CDR3, the DNA is TGCGCCAGCAGCCCGACGGTGATAGCGGTATACAATGAGCAGTTCTTC.

V and J are TRBV5-6 and TRBJ1-1; 7 bases map to TRBD1. The V gene's germline CDR1 is SGHDT and CDR2 YYEEEE. Unmatched junction bases numbered 4, after V lost 4 bases and J lost 4 bases. CDR3 length: 13 amino acids. CDR3 nucleotides: TGTGCCAGCAGCCGACAGGGTAGCACTGAAGCTTTCTTT. This gives the protein CASSRQGSTEAFF.

This chain connects TRBV5-1 to TRBJ2-5, with 9 bases matching TRBD2. After removal of 4 bases from V and 2 bases from J, the junction contained 3 bases not matched to a gene. CDR3 length: 14 residues. CDR1 is SGHRS and CDR2 is YFSETQ in the germline V gene. CDR3 residues: CASSLAGFQETQYF. CDR3 DNA sequence: TGCGCCAGCAGCCTAGCGGGGTTTCAAGAGACCCAGTACTTC.

This chain uses TRBV6-2 or TRBV6-3 with TRBJ2-1; the match to TRBD2 covers 8 bases. The CDR3 sequence is 16 residues long. Germline CDR1 MNHEY, CDR2 SVGEGT. J gave up 7 bases and V 4 bases, and 12 bases lay outside the gene matches. The CDR3 loop reads CASSLGPAGGSNEQFF. DNA for the CDR3: TGTGCCAGCAGTTTGGGGCCGGCGGGGGGCTCAAATGAGCAGTTCTTC.

V usage is TRBV7-2 and J usage is TRBJ2-5, with D perhaps TRBD1 (6 bases). The germline V and J ends were trimmed by 1 base and 4 bases, with 13 bases remaining between them. The CDR3 has 15 residues. Germline V gene lookup returns CDR1 SGHTA and CDR2 FQGNSA. The DNA for the CDR3 is TGTGCCAGCAGCTTAGAAGCTCTAGGGGGAGAGACCCAGTACTTC. This gives the protein CASSLEALGGETQYF.

This chain uses TRBV6-2 or TRBV6-3 with TRBJ2-7; 8 nucleotides match TRBD1. V shed 5 bases and J 3 bases; nucleotides not matched to a gene: 9. Germline CDR1 and CDR2: MNHEY and SVGEGT. The CDR3 sequence is 15 residues long. This chain's CDR3 is CASSKWTGSNYEQYF. DNA for the CDR3: TGTGCCAGCAGTAAATGGACAGGGTCAAACTACGAGCAGTACTTC.

J is TRBJ1-1 and V is TRBV18; D is perhaps TRBD1 (5 bases). The germline CDR1 and CDR2 sequences are KGHSH and LQKENI. This CDR3 has 15 amino acids. V shed 6 bases and J shed 3 bases, with 17 bases lying between them. The DNA of the CDR3 is TGTGCCAGCTCTCTCCTCGGGCAGGGCGACACTGAAGCTTTCTTT. Protein product: CASSLLGQGDTEAFF.

The chain carries TRBV18 and TRBJ2-1; 12 bases are a match to TRBD2. Germline V CDR1 and CDR2: KGHSH, LQKENI. J was trimmed by 12 bases and V by 5 bases; bases with no gene match: 14. CDR3 length equals 16 residues. The CDR3 is CASSGPTSGGPVGQFF. The CDR3 coding sequence is TGTGCCAGCTCAGGACCGACTAGCGGGGGCCCTGTAGGGCAGTTCTTC.

This clone has only one observation. The gene calls are TRBV5-1 and TRBJ1-6; 9 positions agree with TRBD1. Germline V gene sequence: CDR1 SGHRS, CDR2 YFSETQ. The V segment lost 7 bases and the J segment 7 bases; nucleotides outside the gene matches: 6. This CDR3 contains 14 residues. CDR3 amino acids: CASGDGQGNSPLHF. In DNA form, the CDR3 reads TGCGCCAGCGGGGATGGACAGGGGAATTCACCCCTCCACTTT.

This chain links TRBV25-1 with TRBJ1-3; 8 bases agree with TRBD1. CDR3 size: 14 residues. CDR1 and CDR2 (germline): MGHDK, SYGVNS. V shed 1 base and J 5 bases; nucleotides not matched to a gene: 1. The DNA for the CDR3 is TGTGCCAGCAGTGAATGGACAGGGAGAAACACCATATATTTT. Amino acids: CASSEWTGRNTIYF. The full variable domain, rest sourced from reference TRBV25-1 and TRBJ1-3, is EADIYQTPRYLVIGTGKKITLECSQTMGHDKMYWYQQDPGMELHLIHYSYGVNSTEKGDLSSESTVSRIRTEHFPLTLESARPSHTSQYLCASSEWTGRNTIYFGEGSWLTVV.

The sample holds a few counts of this clone. This sequence joins TRBV2 and TRBJ1-5, with TRBD1 identical over 7 bases. CDR1 and CDR2 (germline): SNHLY, FYNNEI. J was trimmed by 0 bases and V by 5 bases; bases with no gene match: 4. This CDR3 has 15 residues. The CDR3 protein is CASSPGTVSNQPQHF. CDR3 sequence (DNA): TGTGCCAGCAGTCCCGGGACAGTTAGCAATCAGCCCCAGCATTTT.

This clone was seen once. The V and J genes are TRBV30 and TRBJ1-2; D remains unclear. Per germline, CDR1 GTSNPN and CDR2 SVGIG (reference sequence). The CDR3 spans 12 residues. V was pared by 1 base and J by 8 bases, with 11 bases between. CDR3 sequence: CAWSELPGGYTF. In DNA form, the CDR3 reads TGTGCCTGGAGTGAACTGCCCGGGGGCTACACCTTC.

The genes are TRBV19 and TRBJ1-2; tentatively, D is TRBD1 (6 bases). V lost 0 bases, J lost 8 bases, and 25 bases lay in between. Germline CDR1 is LNHDA and CDR2 is SQIVND (reference sequence). CDR3 size: 18 residues. CDR3 bases: TGTGCCAGTAGTATAGATCTCCGGGGGGGCTCATCTCCTTCGGGCTACACCTTC. The encoded protein is CASSIDLRGGSSPSGYTF.

This clone has just a few counts. The chain couples TRBV20-1 to TRBJ2-2, with a weak D call TRBD2 (6 bases). The V end was cut by 3 bases, the J end by 6 bases, with 17 bases between. Germline CDR1 and CDR2: DFQATT and SNEGSKA (reference sequence). CDR3 length equals 15 residues. The DNA of the CDR3 is TGCAGTGCTAGTGGGTGGCGGGGTCAGCCCGGGGAGCTGTTTTTT. Its translation is CSASGWRGQPGELFF.

The rearrangement uses TRBV7-3 and TRBJ2-3; D is unresolved. V was clipped by 2 bases and J by 2 bases, with 8 bases between them. The germline V gene encodes CDR1 SGHTA and CDR2 FQGTGA. The CDR3 contains 14 residues. The CDR3 loop is CASSLLAPTDTQYF. The CDR3 DNA reads as TGTGCCAGCAGCTTATTGGCACCCACAGATACGCAGTATTTT.

The chain employs TRBV2 and TRBJ1-5, with D possibly TRBD1 on 6 matching bases. The V end lost 6 bases, the J end lost 4 bases, and 22 bases lay between the germline ends. The CDR3 sequence is 17 residues long. Germline CDR1 is SNHLY and CDR2 is FYNNEI. This CDR3 is CASSYGVGPQGNQPQHF. The CDR3 DNA reads as TGTGCCAGCAGCTATGGGGTGGGGCCACAGGGAAATCAGCCCCAGCATTTT.

V usage is TRBV29-1 and J usage is TRBJ1-5, with unresolved D. Between the trimmed V and J ends, which lost 4 bases and 4 bases, there was a span of 11 bases. The CDR3 totals 13 residues. Looked up from germline, CDR1 is SQVTM and CDR2 is ANQGSEA. CDR3 amino acids: CSVVYSPNQPQHF. The CDR3 region has the DNA TGCAGCGTTGTGTACAGCCCGAATCAGCCCCAGCATTTT.